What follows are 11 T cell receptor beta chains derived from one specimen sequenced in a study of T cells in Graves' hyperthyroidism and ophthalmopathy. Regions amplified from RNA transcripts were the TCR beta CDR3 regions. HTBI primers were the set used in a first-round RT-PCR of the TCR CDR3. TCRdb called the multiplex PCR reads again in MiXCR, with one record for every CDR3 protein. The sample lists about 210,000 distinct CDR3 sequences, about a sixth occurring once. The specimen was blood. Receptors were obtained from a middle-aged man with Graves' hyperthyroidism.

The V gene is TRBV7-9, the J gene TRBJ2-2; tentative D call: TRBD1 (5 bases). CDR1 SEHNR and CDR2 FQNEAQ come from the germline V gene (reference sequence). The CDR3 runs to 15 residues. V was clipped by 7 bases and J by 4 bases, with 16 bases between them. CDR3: CASKLTGDFTGELFF. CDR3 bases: TGTGCCAGCAAATTAACAGGAGACTTCACCGGGGAGCTGTTTTTT.

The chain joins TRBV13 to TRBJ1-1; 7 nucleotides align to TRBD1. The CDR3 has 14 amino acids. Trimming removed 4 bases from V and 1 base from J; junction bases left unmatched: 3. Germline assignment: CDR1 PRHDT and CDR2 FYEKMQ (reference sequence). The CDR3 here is CASSYRGGNTEAFF. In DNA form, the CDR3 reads TGTGCCAGCAGCTACAGGGGCGGGAACACTGAAGCTTTCTTT.

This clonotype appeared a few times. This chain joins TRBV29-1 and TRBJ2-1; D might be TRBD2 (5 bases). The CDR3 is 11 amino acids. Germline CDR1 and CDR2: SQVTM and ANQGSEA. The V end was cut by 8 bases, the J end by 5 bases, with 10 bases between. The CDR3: CSSNGDNEQFF. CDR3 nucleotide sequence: TGCAGCTCCAACGGGGACAATGAGCAGTTCTTC.

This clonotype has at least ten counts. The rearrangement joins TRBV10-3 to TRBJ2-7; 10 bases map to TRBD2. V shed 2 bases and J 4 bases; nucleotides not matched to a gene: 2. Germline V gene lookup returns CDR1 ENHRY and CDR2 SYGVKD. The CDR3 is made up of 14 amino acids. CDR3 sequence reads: CAISEVSGRYEQYF. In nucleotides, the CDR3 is TGTGCCATCAGTGAGGTTAGCGGGAGGTACGAGCAGTACTTC.

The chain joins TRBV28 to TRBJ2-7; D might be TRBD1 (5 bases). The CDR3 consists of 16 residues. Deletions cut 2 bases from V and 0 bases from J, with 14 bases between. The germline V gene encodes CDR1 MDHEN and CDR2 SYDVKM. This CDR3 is CASSLGDSVLSYEQYF. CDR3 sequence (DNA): TGTGCCAGCAGTTTAGGAGACAGTGTTCTCTCCTACGAGCAGTACTTC.

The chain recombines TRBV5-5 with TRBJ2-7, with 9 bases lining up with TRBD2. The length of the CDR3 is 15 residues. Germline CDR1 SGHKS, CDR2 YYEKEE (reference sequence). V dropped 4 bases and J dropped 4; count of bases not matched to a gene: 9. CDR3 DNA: TGTGCCAGCAGCCAACAAAAGGCGGGGGGGTACGAGCAGTACTTC. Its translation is CASSQQKAGGYEQYF.

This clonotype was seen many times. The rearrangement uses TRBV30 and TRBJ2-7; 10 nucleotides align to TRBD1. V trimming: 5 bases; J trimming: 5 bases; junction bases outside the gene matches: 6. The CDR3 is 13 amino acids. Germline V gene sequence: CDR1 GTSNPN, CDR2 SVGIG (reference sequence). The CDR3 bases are TGTGCCTGGGTACGACAGGGGGCAAACGAGCAGTACTTC. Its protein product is CAWVRQGANEQYF.

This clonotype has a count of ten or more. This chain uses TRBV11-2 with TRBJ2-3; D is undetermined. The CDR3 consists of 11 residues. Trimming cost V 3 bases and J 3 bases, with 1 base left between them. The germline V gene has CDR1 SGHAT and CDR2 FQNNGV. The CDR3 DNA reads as TGTGCCAGCAGCTTTACAGATACGCAGTATTTT. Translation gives CASSFTDTQYF. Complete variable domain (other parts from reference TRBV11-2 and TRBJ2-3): EAGVAQSPRYKIIEKRQSVAFWCNPISGHATLYWYQQILGQGPKLLIQFQNNGVVDDSQLPKDRFSAERLKGVDSTLKIQPAKLEDSAVYLCASSFTDTQYFGPGTRLTVL.

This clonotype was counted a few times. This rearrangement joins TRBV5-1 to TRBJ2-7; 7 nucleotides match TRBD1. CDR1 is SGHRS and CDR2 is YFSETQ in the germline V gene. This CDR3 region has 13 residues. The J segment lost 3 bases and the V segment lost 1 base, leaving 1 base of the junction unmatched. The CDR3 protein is CASSLWDSYEQYF. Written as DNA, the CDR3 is TGCGCCAGCAGCTTGTGGGACAGCTACGAGCAGTACTTC.

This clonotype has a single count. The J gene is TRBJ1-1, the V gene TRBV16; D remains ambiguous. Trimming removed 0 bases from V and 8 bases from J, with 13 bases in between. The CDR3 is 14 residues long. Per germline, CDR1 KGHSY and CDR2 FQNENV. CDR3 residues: CASSQSDLGGEAFF. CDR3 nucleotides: TGTGCCAGCAGCCAATCGGATCTGGGCGGCGAAGCTTTCTTT.

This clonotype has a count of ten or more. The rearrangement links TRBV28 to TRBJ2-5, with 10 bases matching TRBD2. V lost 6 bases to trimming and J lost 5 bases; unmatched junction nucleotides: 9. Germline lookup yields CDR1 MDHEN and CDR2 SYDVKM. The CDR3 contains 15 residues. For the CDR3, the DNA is TGTGCCAGCAGCTTAGCGGGAGGCCCCGCGGAGACCCAGTACTTC. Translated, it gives CASSLAGGPAETQYF. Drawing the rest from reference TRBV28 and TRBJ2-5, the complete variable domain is DVKVTQSSRYLVKRTGEKVFLECVQDMDHENMFWYRQDPGLGLRLIYFSYDVKMKEKGDIPEGYSVSREKKERFSLILESASTNQTSMYLCASSLAGGPAETQYFGPGTRLLVL.